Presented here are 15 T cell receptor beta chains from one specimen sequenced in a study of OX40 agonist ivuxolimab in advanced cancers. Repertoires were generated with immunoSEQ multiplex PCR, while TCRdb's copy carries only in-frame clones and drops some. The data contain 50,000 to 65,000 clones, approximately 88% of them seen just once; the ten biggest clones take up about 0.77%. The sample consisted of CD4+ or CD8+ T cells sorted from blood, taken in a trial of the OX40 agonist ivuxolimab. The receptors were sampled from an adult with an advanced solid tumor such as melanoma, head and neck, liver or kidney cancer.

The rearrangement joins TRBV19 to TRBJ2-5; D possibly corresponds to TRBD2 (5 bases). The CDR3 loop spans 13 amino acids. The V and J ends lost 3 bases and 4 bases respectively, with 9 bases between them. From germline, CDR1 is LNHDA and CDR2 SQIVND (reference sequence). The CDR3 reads CASSIPGSETQYF. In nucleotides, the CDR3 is TGTGCCAGTAGTATCCCGGGATCAGAGACCCAGTACTTC. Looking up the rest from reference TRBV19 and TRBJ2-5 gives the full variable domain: DGGITQSPKYLFRKEGQNVTLSCEQNLNHDAMYWYRQDPGQGLRLIYYSQIVNDFQKGDIAEGYSVSREKKESFPLTVTSAQKNPTAFYLCASSIPGSETQYFGPGTRLLVL.

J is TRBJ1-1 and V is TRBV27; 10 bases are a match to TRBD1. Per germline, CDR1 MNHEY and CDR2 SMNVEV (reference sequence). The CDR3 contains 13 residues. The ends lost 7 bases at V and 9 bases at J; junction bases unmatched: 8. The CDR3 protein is CASKGQGIPQAFF. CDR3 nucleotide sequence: TGTGCCAGCAAGGGACAGGGGATCCCCCAAGCTTTCTTT.

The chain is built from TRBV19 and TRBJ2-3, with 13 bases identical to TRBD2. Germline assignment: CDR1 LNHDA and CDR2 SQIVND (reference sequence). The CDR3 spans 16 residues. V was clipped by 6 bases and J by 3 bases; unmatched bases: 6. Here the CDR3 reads CASRPTSGRKTDTQYF. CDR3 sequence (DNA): TGTGCCAGTAGGCCGACTAGCGGGAGGAAGACAGATACGCAGTATTTT. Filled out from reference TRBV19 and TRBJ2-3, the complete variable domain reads DGGITQSPKYLFRKEGQNVTLSCEQNLNHDAMYWYRQDPGQGLRLIYYSQIVNDFQKGDIAEGYSVSREKKESFPLTVTSAQKNPTAFYLCASRPTSGRKTDTQYFGPGTRLTVL.

CDR3 in amino acids: CASSFLLNTDTQYF. As DNA, the CDR3 is TGTGCCAGCAGCTTTTTGTTAAACACAGATACGCAGTATTTT. This chain joins TRBV7-2 and TRBJ2-3; D remains unclear. The CDR3 is 14 amino acids. Trimming pared 3 bases from V and 2 bases from J, leaving 9 bases between. Germline CDR1 and CDR2: SGHTA and FQGNSA.

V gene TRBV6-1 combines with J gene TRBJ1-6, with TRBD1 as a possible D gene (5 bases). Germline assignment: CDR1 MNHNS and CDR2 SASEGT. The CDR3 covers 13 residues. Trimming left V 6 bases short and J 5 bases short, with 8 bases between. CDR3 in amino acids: CASRGRDNSPLHF. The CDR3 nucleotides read TGTGCCAGCAGGGGCAGGGATAATTCACCCCTCCACTTT.

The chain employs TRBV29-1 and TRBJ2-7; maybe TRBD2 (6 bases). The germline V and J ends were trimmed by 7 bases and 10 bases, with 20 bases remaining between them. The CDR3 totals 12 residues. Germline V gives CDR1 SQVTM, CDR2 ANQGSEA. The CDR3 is CSGRDSMWKQYF. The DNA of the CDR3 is TGCAGCGGCCGGGACTCGATGTGGAAACAGTACTTC.

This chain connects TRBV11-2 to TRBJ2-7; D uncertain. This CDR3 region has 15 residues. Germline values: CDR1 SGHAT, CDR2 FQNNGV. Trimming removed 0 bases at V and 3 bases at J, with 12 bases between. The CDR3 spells CASSLEGRQRYEQYF. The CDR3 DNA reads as TGTGCCAGCAGCTTAGAAGGAAGGCAGCGCTACGAGCAGTACTTC.

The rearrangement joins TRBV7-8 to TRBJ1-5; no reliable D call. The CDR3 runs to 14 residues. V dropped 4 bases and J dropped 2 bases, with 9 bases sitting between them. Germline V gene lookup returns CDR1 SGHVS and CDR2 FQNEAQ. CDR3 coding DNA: TGTGCCAGCAGCTCTTTCTACGGCAATCAGCCCCAGCATTTT. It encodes CASSSFYGNQPQHF. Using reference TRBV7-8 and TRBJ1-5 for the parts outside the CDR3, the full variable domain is GAGVSQSPRYKVAKRGQDVALRCDPISGHVSLFWYQQALGQGPEFLTYFQNEAQLDKSGLPSDRFFAERPEGSVSTLKIQRTQQEDSAVYLCASSSFYGNQPQHFGDGTRLSIL.

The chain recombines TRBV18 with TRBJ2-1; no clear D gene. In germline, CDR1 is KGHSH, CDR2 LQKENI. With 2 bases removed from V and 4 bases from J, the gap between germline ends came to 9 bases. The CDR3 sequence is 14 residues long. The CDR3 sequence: CASSPDFEYNEQFF. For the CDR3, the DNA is TGTGCCAGCTCACCAGATTTTGAGTACAATGAGCAGTTCTTC.

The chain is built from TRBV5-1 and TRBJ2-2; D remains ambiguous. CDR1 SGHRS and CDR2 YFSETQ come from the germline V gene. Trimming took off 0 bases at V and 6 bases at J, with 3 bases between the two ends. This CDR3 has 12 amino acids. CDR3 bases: TGCGCCAGCAGCTTGGTTCCCGGGGAGCTGTTTTTT. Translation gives CASSLVPGELFF.

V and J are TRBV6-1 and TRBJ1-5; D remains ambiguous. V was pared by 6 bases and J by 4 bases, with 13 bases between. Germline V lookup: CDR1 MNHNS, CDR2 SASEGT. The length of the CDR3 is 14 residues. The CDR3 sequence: CASRPGRLNQPQHF. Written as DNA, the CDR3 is TGTGCCAGCAGGCCCGGACGGTTAAATCAGCCCCAGCATTTT.

The CDR3 spells CASSHQFTYQFF. The CDR3, as DNA: TGTGCCAGCAGCCATCAATTTACGTACCAGTTCTTC. The chain is built from TRBV14 and TRBJ2-1; D unclear. The CDR3 loop spans 12 amino acids. Germline assignment: CDR1 SGHDN and CDR2 FVKESK. The V end was cut by 3 bases, the J end by 13 bases, with 13 bases between.

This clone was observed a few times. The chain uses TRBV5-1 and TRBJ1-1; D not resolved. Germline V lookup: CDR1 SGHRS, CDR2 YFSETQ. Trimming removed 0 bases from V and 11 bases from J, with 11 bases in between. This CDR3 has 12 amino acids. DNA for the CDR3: TGCGCCAGCAGCTTGGAAGTCGGTGGTGCTTTCTTT. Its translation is CASSLEVGGAFF. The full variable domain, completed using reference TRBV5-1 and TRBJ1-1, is KAGVTQTPRYLIKTRGQQVTLSCSPISGHRSVSWYQQTPGQGLQFLFEYFSETQRNKGNFPGRFSGRQFSNSRSEMNVSTLELGDSALYLCASSLEVGGAFFGQGTRLTVV.

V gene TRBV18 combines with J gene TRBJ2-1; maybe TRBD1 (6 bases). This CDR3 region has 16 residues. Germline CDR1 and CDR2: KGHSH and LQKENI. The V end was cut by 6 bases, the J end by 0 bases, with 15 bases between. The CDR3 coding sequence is TGTGCCAGCTCGCTTAACAGGGCTTTCTCCTACAATGAGCAGTTCTTC. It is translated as CASSLNRAFSYNEQFF.

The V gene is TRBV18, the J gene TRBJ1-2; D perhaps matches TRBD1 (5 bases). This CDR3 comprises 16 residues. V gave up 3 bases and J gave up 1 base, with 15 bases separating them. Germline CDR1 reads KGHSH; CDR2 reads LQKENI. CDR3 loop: CASSPVPGPLNYGYTF. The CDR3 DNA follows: TGTGCCAGCTCACCTGTGCCGGGACCGCTTAACTATGGCTACACCTTC.